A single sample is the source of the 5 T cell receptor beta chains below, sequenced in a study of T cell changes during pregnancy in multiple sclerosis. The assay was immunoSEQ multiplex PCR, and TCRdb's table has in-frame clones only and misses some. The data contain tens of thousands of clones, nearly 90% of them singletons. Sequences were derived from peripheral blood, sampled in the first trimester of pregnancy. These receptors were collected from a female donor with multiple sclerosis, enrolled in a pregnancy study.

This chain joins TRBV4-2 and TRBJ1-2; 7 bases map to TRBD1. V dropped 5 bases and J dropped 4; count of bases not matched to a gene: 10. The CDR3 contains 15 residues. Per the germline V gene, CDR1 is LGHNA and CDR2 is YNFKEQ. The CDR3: CASSEGEGGPYGYTF. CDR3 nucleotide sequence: TGTGCCAGCAGCGAAGGAGAAGGGGGCCCCTATGGCTACACCTTC.

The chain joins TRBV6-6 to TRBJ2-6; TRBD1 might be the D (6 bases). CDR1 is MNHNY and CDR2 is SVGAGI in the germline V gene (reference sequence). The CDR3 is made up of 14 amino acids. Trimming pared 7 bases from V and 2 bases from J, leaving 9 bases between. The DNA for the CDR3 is TGTGCCAGCAAATGGGGGCCTGGGGCCAACGTCCTGACTTTC. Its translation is CASKWGPGANVLTF.

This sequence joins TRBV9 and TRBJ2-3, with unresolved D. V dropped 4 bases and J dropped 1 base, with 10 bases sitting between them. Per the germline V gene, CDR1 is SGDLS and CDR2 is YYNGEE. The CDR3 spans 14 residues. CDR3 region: CASSSRLGTDTQYF. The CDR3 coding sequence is TGTGCCAGCAGCTCGAGACTTGGCACAGATACGCAGTATTTT.

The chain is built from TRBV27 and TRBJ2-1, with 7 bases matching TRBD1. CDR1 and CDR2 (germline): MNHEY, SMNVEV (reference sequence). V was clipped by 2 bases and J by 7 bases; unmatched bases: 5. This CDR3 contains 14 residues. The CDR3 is CASSLRSGGNEQFF. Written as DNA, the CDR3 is TGTGCCAGCAGTTTAAGGTCAGGGGGAAATGAGCAGTTCTTC.

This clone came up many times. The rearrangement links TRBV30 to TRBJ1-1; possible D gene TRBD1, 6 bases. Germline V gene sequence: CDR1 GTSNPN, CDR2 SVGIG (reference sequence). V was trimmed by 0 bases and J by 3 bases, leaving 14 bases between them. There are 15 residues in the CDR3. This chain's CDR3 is CAWSVRQGPHTEAFF. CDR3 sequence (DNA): TGTGCCTGGAGTGTACGTCAGGGGCCCCACACTGAAGCTTTCTTT.